The 21 T cell receptor beta chains below were found in one sample sequenced in a study of cytomegalovirus exposure and HLA in healthy donors. TCRdb keeps only in-frame clones here, not all; method: immunoSEQ multiplex PCR. This sample carries nearly 200,000 clones, more than 65% of them seen once, and the ten largest clones take 10% to 15%. The sequencing input was PBMCs. These TCRs come from a woman in her 30s in good health and CMV-seropositive.

This clone has more than one count but fewer than ten. The rearrangement joins TRBV18 to TRBJ1-5; 7 nucleotides agree with TRBD1. Germline V lookup: CDR1 KGHSH, CDR2 LQKENI. V shed 4 bases, J shed 5 bases, and the junction held 2 bases outside the gene matches. The CDR3 is 13 amino acids. CDR3 in amino acids: CASSRDSDQPQHF. For the CDR3, the DNA is TGTGCCAGCTCACGGGACAGTGATCAGCCCCAGCATTTT.

V usage is TRBV5-4 and J usage is TRBJ1-2, with 7 bases lining up with TRBD1. The length of the CDR3 is 14 residues. The V gene end was trimmed by 5 bases and the J gene end by 3 bases; junction bases not matched to a gene: 7. Germline CDR1 is SGHNT and CDR2 is YYREEE (reference sequence). The chain's CDR3 is CASSRPQGDYGYTF. The CDR3 bases are TGTGCCAGCAGTAGGCCCCAGGGGGACTATGGCTACACCTTC.

This sequence joins TRBV6-1 and TRBJ1-1; D unresolved. V was trimmed by 2 bases and J by 1 base, leaving 5 bases between them. CDR3 length: 13 amino acids. Per the germline V gene, CDR1 is MNHNS and CDR2 is SASEGT. CDR3 sequence reads: CASSEQANTEAFF. CDR3 coding DNA: TGTGCCAGCAGTGAACAGGCGAACACTGAAGCTTTCTTT.

The chain uses TRBV5-1 and TRBJ2-7; D not certain. Germline V gene data show CDR1 as SGHRS and CDR2 as YFSETQ. The V end lost 2 bases, the J end lost 1 base, and 4 bases lay between the germline ends. The CDR3 spans 12 residues. DNA for the CDR3: TGCGCCAGCAGCTTAGAGTCCTACGAGCAGTACTTC. This codes for CASSLESYEQYF.

The chain combines TRBV5-1 with TRBJ1-4, with D possibly being TRBD1 (6 bases). V lost 7 bases and J lost 6, with 13 bases in between. Germline V lookup: CDR1 SGHRS, CDR2 YFSETQ. The CDR3 runs 13 residues. The CDR3 protein is CASRGAGDEKLFF. CDR3 nucleotide sequence: TGCGCCAGCCGGGGGGCTGGGGATGAAAAACTGTTTTTT.

V usage is TRBV13 and J usage is TRBJ2-5; 7 bases map to TRBD2. Germline assignment: CDR1 PRHDT and CDR2 FYEKMQ (reference sequence). With 6 bases clipped from V and 5 bases from J, the junction kept 6 bases outside the gene matches. The CDR3 consists of 13 residues. The CDR3 region has the DNA TGTGCCAGCAGACCCGCGGGGGTCGAGACCCAGTACTTC. It is translated as CASRPAGVETQYF. The full variable domain, completed using reference TRBV13 and TRBJ2-5, is AAGVIQSPRHLIKEKRETATLKCYPIPRHDTVYWYQQGPGQDPQFLISFYEKMQSDKGSIPDRFSAQQFSDYHSELNMSSLELGDSALYFCASRPAGVETQYFGPGTRLLVL.

This clone was counted between two and nine times. This chain connects TRBV19 to TRBJ2-2; D is ambiguous. Germline CDR1 is LNHDA and CDR2 is SQIVND (reference sequence). The length of the CDR3 is 14 residues. The V end lost 3 bases, the J end lost 5 bases, and 10 bases lay between the germline ends. CDR3 DNA: TGTGCCAGTAGTATTCTAGTTGGGACCGGGGAGCTGTTTTTT. Protein product: CASSILVGTGELFF.

The gene calls are TRBV11-2 and TRBJ1-4; 10 nucleotides agree with TRBD1. J gave up 2 bases and V 3 bases, and 3 bases lay outside the gene matches. Per the germline V gene, CDR1 is SGHAT and CDR2 is FQNNGV. CDR3 size: 16 residues. The CDR3 reads CASSLTGGRTNEKLFF. The CDR3 nucleotides are TGTGCCAGCAGCTTGACAGGGGGCAGGACTAATGAAAAACTGTTTTTT.

The rearrangement uses TRBV7-6 and TRBJ2-3; 9 bases are a match to TRBD2. Germline loops: CDR1 SGHVS, CDR2 FNYEAQ. The CDR3 runs 14 residues. J lost 1 base, V lost 4 bases, and 0 bases had no gene match. CDR3 protein: CASSWTSGTDTQYF. Written as DNA, the CDR3 is TGTGCCAGCAGCTGGACTAGCGGCACAGATACGCAGTATTTT.

The rearrangement links TRBV7-9 to TRBJ2-7; D gene ambiguous. Looked up from germline, CDR1 is SEHNR and CDR2 is FQNEAQ (reference sequence). V lost 5 bases, J lost 2 bases, and 16 bases lay in between. The CDR3 sequence is 15 residues long. CDR3 in amino acids: CASSPLSRRTYEQYF. CDR3 bases: TGTGCCAGCAGCCCCCTGAGCCGGCGGACCTACGAGCAGTACTTC.

The chain combines TRBV2 with TRBJ2-1; D possibly corresponds to TRBD2 (5 bases). Germline loops: CDR1 SNHLY, CDR2 FYNNEI. The CDR3 loop spans 10 amino acids. Trimming stripped 8 bases from V and 10 bases from J, with 9 bases between. Written as DNA, the CDR3 is TGTGCCAGCCTGGACTCGGAGCAGTTCTTC. Protein sequence: CASLDSEQFF.

This sequence joins TRBV5-1 and TRBJ2-7; weak D call: TRBD2 (5 bases). CDR1 is SGHRS, CDR2 YFSETQ, per germline. With 6 bases removed from V and 5 bases from J, the gap between germline ends came to 15 bases. This CDR3 region has 13 residues. CDR3 DNA sequence: TGCGCCAGCACCTCCGGAGGAACGGACGAGCAGTACTTC. Translation gives CASTSGGTDEQYF.

The rearrangement links TRBV27 to TRBJ2-1; 11 positions match TRBD2. The ends lost 3 bases at V and 5 bases at J; junction bases unmatched: 3. The length of the CDR3 is 15 residues. Germline assignment: CDR1 MNHEY and CDR2 SMNVEV (reference sequence). Here the CDR3 DNA reads TGTGCCAGCAGTTTCGGGACTAGCGGAAACAATGAGCAGTTCTTC. Translation gives CASSFGTSGNNEQFF.

The CDR3 loop reads CASSLSLAGTGGWDEQFF. DNA for the CDR3: TGTGCCAGCAGTTTATCCCTCGCCGGGACAGGGGGTTGGGATGAGCAGTTCTTC. The J gene is TRBJ2-1, the V gene TRBV28; the match to TRBD1 covers 11 bases. The V gene's germline CDR1 is MDHEN and CDR2 SYDVKM. The CDR3 is 18 amino acids. V lost 1 base, J lost 8 bases, and 13 bases stayed unmatched.

V and J are TRBV28 and TRBJ2-5, with 11 bases matching TRBD2. V shed 5 bases and J 5 bases; nucleotides not matched to a gene: 7. The CDR3 loop spans 15 amino acids. Germline assignment: CDR1 MDHEN and CDR2 SYDVKM. In DNA form, the CDR3 reads TGTGCCAGCAGTCTTAGCGGGAGGGCCGGGGAGACCCAGTACTTC. Protein: CASSLSGRAGETQYF.

The chain combines TRBV7-8 with TRBJ2-7; 12 nucleotides line up with TRBD2. The CDR3 spans 14 residues. CDR1 and CDR2 from the germline V gene are SGHVS and FQNEAQ. Germline trimming cut 5 bases from V and 7 bases from J; bases unmatched to any gene: 6. CDR3 nucleotides: TGTGCCAGCAGCGAGACTAGCGGGAGATGGGAGCAGTACTTC. Translated, it gives CASSETSGRWEQYF.

The chain joins TRBV5-1 to TRBJ2-3; 9 bases fit TRBD1. The V gene end was trimmed by 9 bases and the J gene end by 5 bases; junction bases not matched to a gene: 16. The germline CDR1 and CDR2 sequences are SGHRS and YFSETQ. The CDR3 runs to 16 residues. The CDR3 is CATRAFGTGSLDTQYF. The CDR3 DNA follows: TGCGCCACCAGGGCGTTCGGGACAGGGTCCTTAGATACGCAGTATTTT.

This CDR3 reads CASRGLERNTEAFF. The CDR3 DNA sequence: TGCGCCAGCAGGGGTTTAGAGCGGAACACTGAAGCTTTCTTT. V is TRBV5-1 and J is TRBJ1-1; D is ambiguous. Per germline, CDR1 SGHRS and CDR2 YFSETQ. The CDR3 is 14 residues long. Trimming left V 5 bases short and J 1 base short, with 12 bases between.

This clone came up a few times. The chain combines TRBV27 with TRBJ2-2; 10 bases are shared with TRBD1. The CDR3 length is 18 residues. J lost 6 bases, V lost 6 bases, and 16 bases had no gene match. Germline V CDR1 and CDR2: MNHEY, SMNVEV (reference sequence). As DNA, the CDR3 is TGTGCCAGCAGCACTTACACACCGGGACAGGGGTTGTCCGGGGAGCTGTTTTTT. Protein product: CASSTYTPGQGLSGELFF.

In its sample, this clone was seen a few times. The chain couples TRBV7-3 to TRBJ2-1; 7 bases map to TRBD1. The CDR3 has 11 amino acids. V lost 6 bases to trimming and J lost 8 bases; unmatched junction nucleotides: 1. Germline V gene lookup returns CDR1 SGHTA and CDR2 FQGTGA. Here the CDR3 reads CASRGGDEQFF. The CDR3 bases are TGTGCCAGCAGAGGGGGCGATGAGCAGTTCTTC. Variable domain in full (rest from reference TRBV7-3 and TRBJ2-1): GAGVSQTPSNKVTEKGKYVELRCDPISGHTALYWYRQSLGQGPEFLIYFQGTGAADDSGLPNDRFFAVRPEGSVSTLKIQRTERGDSAVYLCASRGGDEQFFGPGTRLTVL.

This clone has a handful of counts. Other DNA sequences in the same sample also yield this CDR3. The J gene is TRBJ1-2, the V gene TRBV11-3, with a tentative D call TRBD1 (6 bases). This CDR3 has 13 amino acids. V was pared by 4 bases and J by 4 bases, with 10 bases between. Germline CDR1 is SGHNT and CDR2 is YENEEA. CDR3 in amino acids: CASSSDRGYGYTF. CDR3 nucleotides: TGTGCCAGCAGCTCGGACAGAGGCTATGGCTACACCTTC.